A selection of T cell receptor beta chains follows, all from one sample in a study of blood T cell repertoires in COVID-19. TCRdb's table, derived via immunoSEQ multiplex PCR, lists solely in-frame clones and lacks some. The sample carries tens of thousands of clones, 83% recorded once. The material sequenced was peripheral blood. All receptors come from an older woman with acute or convalescent COVID-19. Both conserved end residues are trimmed from each CDR3.

V gene: TRBV12-5; CDR3 protein: ASGLSASSYEQY
V gene: TRBV25-1; CDR3 protein: ASSEFSGNYGYT
V gene: TRBV30; CDR3 protein: ACLAEKDTQY
V gene: TRBV3-1/TRBV3-2; CDR3 protein: ASSLGAPEKLF
V gene: TRBV7-9; CDR3 protein: ASSFYGRDTEAF
V gene: TRBV4-2; CDR3 protein: ASSPNPSGGYNEQF
V gene: TRBV6-1; CDR3 protein: ASSEDRLYGNTIY
V gene: TRBV9; CDR3 protein: ASSVGSTGGKGKDNTEAF
V gene: TRBV20-1; CDR3 protein: SASKADSGANVLT
V gene: TRBV5-4; CDR3 protein: ASSSPPGEPTEAF
V gene: TRBV14; CDR3 protein: ASSQDVTGSLTGELF
V gene: TRBV11-3; CDR3 protein: ASSQTRNTGELF
V gene: TRBV6-5; CDR3 protein: ASRTSGSVWEQY
V gene: TRBV12-3/TRBV12-4; CDR3 protein: AGYRVVNTEAF
V gene: TRBV6-5; CDR3 protein: ASSYSIGGTPLH
V gene: TRBV6-5; CDR3 protein: ASSPDSRNQPQH
V gene: TRBV6-5; CDR3 protein: ASGGEGTAYNEQF
V gene: TRBV27; CDR3 protein: ATLSPNRGQMGGYT
V gene: TRBV10-3; CDR3 protein: AISSGQGDGYT
V gene: TRBV7-3; CDR3 protein: ASSWPGQGAGTGELF
V gene: TRBV7-6; CDR3 protein: ASSTEDTQY
V gene: TRBV5-1; CDR3 protein: ASSPGQGAETQY
V gene: TRBV24-1; CDR3 protein: ATSVPDIYEQY
V gene: TRBV5-1; CDR3 protein: ASSLGQGTSPLH
V gene: TRBV24-1; CDR3 protein: ATSGSGTGPNQPQH
V gene: TRBV2; CDR3 protein: ASGKEQGTGANVLT
V gene: TRBV2; CDR3 protein: ASSEEQFTEAF
V gene: TRBV3-1/TRBV3-2; CDR3 protein: ASSRGTGSAEAF
V gene: TRBV9; CDR3 protein: ASSVEIAGAPGGGTDTQY
V gene: TRBV20-1; CDR3 protein: SASPPATNEKLF
V gene: TRBV29-1; CDR3 protein: SVAARGVISGYEQY
V gene: TRBV6-4; CDR3 protein: ASSVQGTGELF
V gene: TRBV3-1/TRBV3-2; CDR3 protein: ASSPRGRGTPLH
V gene: TRBV4-3; CDR3 protein: ASSRGQAEANVLT
V gene: TRBV6-5; CDR3 protein: ASLGGDSSYNEQF
V gene: TRBV5-1; CDR3 protein: ASSLATGQGGEAF
V gene: TRBV24-1; CDR3 protein: ATSDSTGRAYNEQF
V gene: TRBV6-4; CDR3 protein: ASSVGQGANYGYT
V gene: TRBV19; CDR3 protein: ASSIPGGNTIY
V gene: TRBV9; CDR3 protein: ASSPRGGGYEQY
V gene: TRBV5-1; CDR3 protein: ASSLDPRGNEQF
V gene: TRBV6-2/TRBV6-3; CDR3 protein: ASSYLSGTSGEGEQF
V gene: TRBV4-3; CDR3 protein: ASSQDSGTGTREQY
V gene: TRBV27; CDR3 protein: ASSLKWALDYGYT
V gene: TRBV7-2; CDR3 protein: ASSPHRASYEQY
V gene: TRBV30; CDR3 protein: AWSPRGDTEAF
V gene: TRBV6-6; CDR3 protein: ASSSGTSLHNTQY
V gene: TRBV10-1; CDR3 protein: ASSERGAGRGTDTQY
V gene: TRBV7-9; CDR3 protein: ASSLNNSPLH
V gene: TRBV5-8; CDR3 protein: ARSRGQGVQETQY
V gene: TRBV4-1; CDR3 protein: ASSQGQVQETQY
V gene: TRBV7-8; CDR3 protein: ASSEERLSGNTIY
V gene: TRBV11-2; CDR3 protein: ASSLGLRGAHGYT
V gene: TRBV9; CDR3 protein: ASSVDRVRYGYT
V gene: TRBV3-1/TRBV3-2; CDR3 protein: ASSQDIGLGTDTQY
V gene: TRBV13; CDR3 protein: ASSFKSGTEAF
V gene: TRBV3-1/TRBV3-2; CDR3 protein: ASSQRMGLCSYEQY